The T cell receptor beta chain described here comes from a study of beta chain features in type 1 diabetes. CDR1 and CDR2 (germline): SEHNR, FQNEAQ (reference sequence). The ends lost 2 bases at V and 6 bases at J; junction bases unmatched: 10. CDR3 length equals 17 residues. Findings and caveats of the study: Any PCR bias toward short templates would affect both groups alike. There were fewer insertions and more deletions at the VDJ junctions of type 1 diabetes patients.

In its sample, this clone was seen a few times. Its antigen is unidentified. As every portion of the isolated RNA was reverse transcribed, the sequencing read expressed TCRB transcripts. The protocol was immunoSEQ multiplex PCR, while the TCRdb copy is restricted to in-frame clones and leaves out a portion. Of roughly 400,000 clones in the sample, about 16% were seen once. Averaging around 110 mL, one heparinised blood draw was given by each donor. Central memory, naive, regulatory and stem cell-like memory CD4+ cells were sorted by CD45RO/CCR7/CD25/CD127/CD95/CD27. This chain connects TRBV7-9 to TRBJ2-1, with TRBD2 matching 10 bases. The receptor comes from a woman between 18 and 30 years old in good health. The sequenced material came from naive CD4+ T cells from blood. The CDR3, as DNA: TGTGCCAGCAGCTTACTTGTAACTAGCGGGATTCCCAATGAGCAGTTCTTC. Amino acids: CASSLLVTSGIPNEQFF. The complete variable domain, with remaining parts taken from reference TRBV7-9 and TRBJ2-1, reads DTGVSQNPRHKITKRGQNVTFRCDPISEHNRLYWYRQTLGQGPEFLTYFQNEAQLEKSRLLSDRFSAERPKGSFSTLEIQRTEQGDSAMYLCASSLLVTSGIPNEQFFGPGTRLTVL.